Below, 32 T cell receptor beta chains from the same sample are listed, as sequenced in a study of tumor and adjacent non-tumor tissue in lung cancer. The library came from three nested PCR rounds adapted from ARM-PCR protocols. TCRdb passed the multiplex PCR reads through MiXCR, listing each CDR3 protein once. The data show more than 45,000 distinct CDR3 sequences, about 70% seen once. No cell sorting was done before RNA was extracted from the tissue. This non-tumor lung sample came from over 3 cm beyond the tumor edge. Sequencing was carried out using distant non-tumor lung tissue. Receptor source: a woman aged 55-70 years with non-small cell lung cancer.

As regards this clonotype: It may be a read error: a sequence one base away is much more abundant. The rearrangement links TRBV5-1 to TRBJ2-7; possibly TRBD1 for D (6 bases). Germline V lookup: CDR1 SGHRS, CDR2 YFSETQ. Deletions cut 3 bases from V and 7 bases from J, with 14 bases between. The CDR3 is 13 residues long. The CDR3 nucleotides are TGCGCCAGCAGCTCCGGGGCAGGGACAGAGCAGTACTTC. It translates to CASSSGAGTEQYF.

With respect to this clonotype: The junction shows a germline mismatch at one end, possibly a read error. V gene TRBV11-2 combines with J gene TRBJ1-5; no firm D call. Germline loops: CDR1 SGHAT, CDR2 FQNNGV. This CDR3 contains 13 residues. This CDR3 reads CDSSYHSNQPQHF. In DNA form, the CDR3 reads TGTGACAGCAGCTACCATAGCAATCAGCCCCAACATTTT.

In the case of this clonotype: An end of the junction does not agree with germline; a read error may underlie this. The J gene is TRBJ1-2, the V gene TRBV28; weak D call: TRBD1 (6 bases). The germline gives CDR1 MDHEN, CDR2 SYDVKM. This CDR3 contains 15 residues. The DNA for the CDR3 is TGTGTCAGCAGTTACCCCTCGAGGGGGGGCTATGGCTATACCTTC. This gives the protein CVSSYPSRGGYGYTF.

The chain couples TRBV29-1 to TRBJ1-2, with D tentatively TRBD1 (6 bases). This CDR3 region has 13 residues. The V and J ends lost 7 bases and 11 bases respectively, with 23 bases between them. Germline values: CDR1 SQVTM, CDR2 ANQGSEA. CDR3 sequence reads: CSASETGQLGYTF. CDR3 coding DNA: TGCAGCGCCTCAGAAACAGGGCAATTGGGATACACCTTC. The entire variable domain, with the rest obtained from reference TRBV29-1 and TRBJ1-2, is as follows: SAVISQKPSRDICQRGTSLTIQCQVDSQVTMMFWYRQQPGQSLTLIATANQGSEATYESGFVIDKFPISRPNLTFSTLTVSNMSPEDSSIYLCSASETGQLGYTFGSGTRLTVV.

This clonotype was counted at least ten times. This may be a read error: a much more frequent sequence differs by one nucleotide. Given the absence of the conserved phenylalanine or tryptophan at the CDR3 end, a read error is likely. The chain employs TRBV29-1 and TRBJ1-2; 7 bases align to TRBD1. With V trimmed by 3 bases and J by 7 bases, 5 bases remained unmatched. CDR1 is SQVTM, CDR2 ANQGSEA, per germline. The CDR3 has 12 residues. This chain's CDR3 is CSVEMSGGGYTL. CDR3 nucleotide sequence: TGCAGCGTTGAGATGTCAGGGGGTGGCTACACCCTC.

In regard to this clonotype: Germline and junction disagree at one end, which may indicate a read error. The chain recombines TRBV11-1 with TRBJ2-2, with 12 bases aligning to TRBD2. Germline V gene sequence: CDR1 SGHAT, CDR2 FQDESV (reference sequence). The CDR3 spans 17 residues. The CDR3 loop reads CVSSPRLAGEPTGDLFF. In DNA, the CDR3 is TGTGTCAGCAGCCCGCGACTAGCGGGAGAACCCACCGGGGACCTGTTTTTT.

The sample holds many counts of this clonotype. This chain's CDR3 is CASSPGDYQPQHF. CDR3 nucleotide sequence: TGTGCCAGCTCTCCAGGGGACTACCAGCCCCAGCATTTT. The chain employs TRBV6-2 or TRBV6-3 and TRBJ1-5; TRBD1 might be the D (6 bases). Germline lookup yields CDR1 MNHEY and CDR2 SVGEGT. V was pared by 8 bases and J by 7 bases, with 15 bases between. The CDR3 consists of 13 residues.

In the case of this clonotype: The conserved closing phenylalanine or tryptophan is absent in this CDR3, likely reflecting a read error. The chain is built from TRBV5-4 and TRBJ2-5; D unclear. Germline V gene lookup returns CDR1 SGHNT and CDR2 YYREEE (reference sequence). The CDR3 has 11 residues. CDR3 coding DNA: TGTGCCAGTAGCTTCACAGAGACCCAGTACTTG. Protein product: CASSFTETQYL.

About this clonotype itself: One end of the junction varies from germline; a read error may be responsible. The rearrangement links TRBV6-2 or TRBV6-3 to TRBJ1-2; 8 bases line up with TRBD1. The CDR3 is made up of 13 amino acids. Germline CDR1 is MNHEY and CDR2 is SVGEGT. CDR3 sequence: CARSSDRVYGYIF. For the CDR3, the DNA is TGTGCCAGGAGTTCGGACAGGGTCTATGGCTACATCTTC.

Comment on this clonotype: A much larger clone sits a single nucleotide away, making a read error possible. The V and J genes are TRBV28 and TRBJ2-7; possible D gene TRBD2, 6 bases. Per the germline V gene, CDR1 is MDHEN and CDR2 is SYDVKM. This CDR3 comprises 15 residues. Between the trimmed V and J ends, which lost 10 bases and 2 bases, there was a span of 21 bases. The CDR3 here is CANSPTRGGTYEQYF. CDR3 nucleotide sequence: TGTGCCAACAGCCCCACAAGGGGAGGCACCTACGAGCAGTACTTC. Together with reference TRBV28 and TRBJ2-7, the CDR3 gives the full variable domain: DVKVTQSSRYLVKRTGEKVFLECVQDMDHENMFWYRQDPGLGLRLIYFSYDVKMKEKGDIPEGYSVSREKKERFSLILESASTNQTSMYLCANSPTRGGTYEQYFGPGTRLTVT.

This chain joins TRBV29-1 and TRBJ2-7; 8 bases align to TRBD2. CDR3 length equals 13 residues. From germline, CDR1 is SQVTM and CDR2 ANQGSEA. The CDR3 DNA is TGCAGAGTAGCCGGGACTAGGGCCTGCGAGCAGTACTTC. Its translation is CRVAGTRACEQYF.

Turning to this clonotype: The conserved phenylalanine or tryptophan is not found at the CDR3 terminus, so this likely reflects a read error. V usage is TRBV29-1 and J usage is TRBJ2-5; weak D call: TRBD2 (7 bases). V lost 6 bases and J lost 4, with 12 bases in between. CDR1 and CDR2 from the germline V gene are SQVTM and ANQGSEA. The CDR3 length is 12 residues. CDR3 region: CSVGASGETQYC. CDR3 DNA: TGCAGCGTGGGGGCTAGCGGAGAGACCCAGTACTGC.

On this clonotype: The CDR3 does not end in the conserved phenylalanine or tryptophan, so this is likely a read error. The DNA is omitted, as the CDR3 cannot be located on it reliably, and the CDR3 follows TCRdb's listing. V usage is TRBV6-5 and J usage is TRBJ1-2; the DNA was not compared with TRBD1, the D call given in the table. Germline V gene sequence: CDR1 MNHEY, CDR2 SVGAGI. The CDR3 extends over 15 residues, inclusive of both ends. This CDR3 reads CASSQSTPLGYGYIS.

The genes are TRBV29-1 and TRBJ2-2; the D gene could be TRBD1 or TRBD2 (6 bases each). Germline CDR1 is SQVTM and CDR2 is ANQGSEA. CDR3 length equals 13 residues. The V end was cut by 6 bases, the J end by 12 bases, with 20 bases between. The CDR3: CSVRRDNRGKLFF. CDR3 bases: TGCAGCGTCAGAAGGGACAACCGGGGGAAGCTGTTTTTT.

The table lists this clonotype with a count of one. V is TRBV6-2 or TRBV6-3 and J is TRBJ2-7; D ambiguous. The CDR3 extends over 15 amino acids. The ends were cut back, 4 bases at V and 0 bases at J, with 13 bases in the middle. Germline V lookup: CDR1 MNHEY, CDR2 SVGEGT. CDR3 sequence: CASSSFQYSSYEQYF. For the CDR3, the DNA is TGTGCCAGCAGTTCGTTCCAGTACAGCTCCTACGAGCAGTACTTC.

The count of this clonotype is one. At one boundary the junction diverges from the germline segment, which might be a read error. J is TRBJ2-2 and V is TRBV6-5; 10 nucleotides align to TRBD2. CDR1 is MNHEY, CDR2 SVGAGI, per germline. This CDR3 is built from 18 residues. CDR3 bases: TGTGCCAGCAGTTACCCGATGACCACTAGCGGGAATACCGGGGAGCTGTTGTTT. Its protein is CASSYPMTTSGNTGELLF.

In the case of this clonotype: It may be a read error: a sequence one base away is much more abundant. The chain combines TRBV20-1 with TRBJ2-7; no firm D call. The CDR3 has 14 amino acids. Germline CDR1 and CDR2: DFQATT and SNEGSKA (reference sequence). The CDR3 region has the DNA TGCATTGCTAGGAGCCCTCGGCGATCGTACGAGCAGTACTTC. Translating it yields CIARSPRRSYEQYF.

This clonotype was detected only once. The junction and the germline gene differ at one end; a read error may be behind it. The chain combines TRBV12-3 or TRBV12-4 with TRBJ2-3, with D hard to call. This CDR3 is built from 11 residues. The CDR3 sequence: CASSFGDMQYF. CDR3 DNA sequence: TGTGCCAGCAGTTTCGGAGATATGCAGTATTTT.

Note on this clonotype: A much larger clonotype is one base distant, so this may be a read error. The conserved phenylalanine or tryptophan normally closing the CDR3 is absent here, so this likely arose from a read error. The DNA is omitted, as the CDR3 cannot be located on it reliably, and the CDR3 follows TCRdb's listing. The rearrangement joins TRBV20-1 to TRBJ2-1; the table's D gene call, TRBD1, was not cross checked with the DNA. The CDR3 spans 11 residues, counting both ends. The germline CDR1 and CDR2 sequences are DFQATT and SNEGSKA (reference sequence). CDR3: CSASPSGVPFY.

With regard to this clonotype: One end of the junction fails to match germline, which may point to a read error. The chain employs TRBV6-2 or TRBV6-3 and TRBJ2-5; 9 bases fit TRBD2. The CDR3 has 15 residues. Germline CDR1 MNHEY, CDR2 SVGEGT. The CDR3 loop reads CACSPGLADQETQYF. The DNA for the CDR3 is TGTGCCTGCAGTCCGGGACTAGCCGATCAAGAGACCCAGTACTTC.

Note on this clonotype: The CDR3 ends on some other residue instead of the conserved phenylalanine or tryptophan, so this is likely a read error. The chain is built from TRBV24-1 and TRBJ2-5; 8 bases align to TRBD1. Germline CDR1 reads KGHDR; CDR2 reads SFDVKD. The CDR3 is 15 amino acids. Unmatched junction bases numbered 9, after V lost 6 bases and J lost 4 bases. The CDR3 reads CATSNNDRGGETQYI. CDR3 bases: TGTGCCACCAGTAATAACGACAGGGGAGGAGAGACCCAGTACATC.

On this clonotype: One end of the junction fails to match germline, which may point to a read error. This chain joins TRBV6-6 and TRBJ1-1; tentatively, D is TRBD1 (6 bases). The CDR3 has 13 amino acids. Per germline, CDR1 MNHNY and CDR2 SVGAGI (reference sequence). CDR3: CASRTERDTEALF. The DNA of the CDR3 is TGTGCCAGCAGAACGGAGAGGGACACTGAAGCTCTCTTT.

The chain recombines TRBV2 with TRBJ1-2; TRBD1 agrees at 9 bases. The CDR3 is 14 residues long. Trimming removed 8 bases from V and 4 bases from J; junction bases left unmatched: 8. CDR1 SNHLY and CDR2 FYNNEI come from the germline V gene. Here the CDR3 DNA reads TGTGCCAGCGGGAGACAGGGGGAAGGCTATGGCTACACCTTC. It translates to CASGRQGEGYGYTF.

With respect to this clonotype: A much larger clone lies a single base off, so this may be a read error. CDR3 coding DNA: TGTGCCAGCAGCTTAAGTGATATATGGAGTCGCGAGCAGTACTTC. This translates into CASSLSDIWSREQYF. The rearrangement uses TRBV7-8 and TRBJ2-7; D is unresolved. Between the trimmed V and J ends, which lost 2 bases and 6 bases, there was a span of 17 bases. Per germline, CDR1 SGHVS and CDR2 FQNEAQ. CDR3 length: 15 residues.

In regard to this clonotype: The junction departs from the called germline gene at one end, perhaps through a read error. The V call is TRBV6-5, the J call TRBJ1-2; D gene ambiguous. The CDR3 is made up of 12 amino acids. From germline, CDR1 is MNHEY and CDR2 SVGAGI. The CDR3 nucleotides are TGTGCAAGCTCGGCCACGAACTATGGCTACACGTTC. As protein: CASSATNYGYTF.

As concerns this clonotype: The junction departs from germline at one end; a sequencing error may be responsible. The rearrangement uses TRBV12-3 or TRBV12-4 and TRBJ2-3; perhaps TRBD2 as D (5 bases). CDR3 length: 15 amino acids. The CDR3 DNA follows: TGTGCCAGCAGGGCCCCCTGGGCTAGCATAGATACGCAGTTTTTT. Amino acid sequence: CASRAPWASIDTQFF.

This clonotype was recorded only once. Relative to the germline gene, one junction end is altered; a read error may explain this. This chain connects TRBV10-3 to TRBJ2-7, with D tentatively TRBD2 (7 bases). The CDR3 loop spans 15 amino acids. Per germline, CDR1 ENHRY and CDR2 SYGVKD. The CDR3 coding sequence is TGTGCTATAGGTGGGGGCGGGAGCCCTACCCACGAGGAGTACTTC. This gives the protein CAIGGGGSPTHEEYF.

In this sample, this clonotype turned up a few times. Its ends do not fully match the called genes, so a read error is possible. V is TRBV4-2 and J is TRBJ1-2; the D gene is possibly TRBD1 (5 bases). This CDR3 is built from 15 residues. Per germline, CDR1 LGHNA and CDR2 YNFKEQ. CDR3 amino acids: CASGQDGTSEYGHTF. The DNA for the CDR3 is TGTGCCAGCGGCCAGGACGGGACCTCTGAGTATGGCCACACCTTC.

Regarding this clonotype: The CDR3 carries no conserved terminal phenylalanine or tryptophan, so it likely arises from a read error. The chain couples TRBV28 to TRBJ2-5; perhaps TRBD2 as D (6 bases). Germline V gene sequence: CDR1 MDHEN, CDR2 SYDVKM. Trimming pared 4 bases from V and 5 bases from J, leaving 20 bases between. This CDR3 is 16 amino acids long. The CDR3 sequence: CASSYRGRAGPETQYL. CDR3 coding DNA: TGTGCCAGCAGTTATAGGGGCAGGGCGGGACCGGAGACCCAGTACTTG.

Regarding this clonotype: Possible read error: a much larger clone is one base away. V usage is TRBV28 and J usage is TRBJ1-2, with TRBD1 matching over 10 bases. CDR3 length: 16 residues. V dropped 7 bases and J dropped 7; count of bases not matched to a gene: 15. Germline loops: CDR1 MDHEN, CDR2 SYDVKM. The CDR3: CASTKTTRQGAGGYTF. CDR3 DNA: TGTGCCAGCACCAAGACCACGAGACAGGGGGCGGGTGGCTACACCTTC.

The sample holds a few counts of this clonotype. The chain couples TRBV6-2 or TRBV6-3 to TRBJ2-1; D remains ambiguous. CDR1 and CDR2 from the germline V gene are MNHEY and SVGEGT. Trimming took 4 bases from V and 8 from J, leaving 6 bases between them. The CDR3 runs 11 residues. CDR3 coding DNA: TGTGCCAGCAGTTTCCGGGATGAGCAGTTCTTC. This codes for CASSFRDEQFF.

As concerns this clonotype: A much larger clonotype is one base distant, so this may be a read error. The CDR3 carries no conserved terminal phenylalanine or tryptophan, so it likely arises from a read error. The rearrangement links TRBV5-1 to TRBJ2-2; D ambiguous. Germline V gene data show CDR1 as SGHRS and CDR2 as YFSETQ. The CDR3 extends over 13 amino acids. Trimming shortened V by 2 bases and J by 1 base, and 3 bases separated the two germline ends. The CDR3 loop is CASSFENTGELFY. The CDR3 bases are TGCGCCAGCAGCTTCGAGAACACCGGGGAGCTGTTTTAT.